One and the same sample provided the 7 T cell receptor beta chains below, sequenced in a study of T-cell reconstitution after alpha-beta-depleted transplantation in children listed by TCRdb under 2016. Library preparation used PCR. Instrument used: Illumina HiSeq 2500. Molecular barcoding was employed in the preparation of TCR libraries, with unique molecular identifiers being used to normalize TCRbeta repertoire quantification. TCRdb took the public reads, trimmed them with fastp at Q25, ran MiXCR for clone calling and kept in-frame beta chains. Under each unique CDR3 protein, matching rows form one entry showing the most common genes and DNA. The sample table holds more than 90,000 distinct CDR3 sequences, of which roughly 8% were seen once. Jointly, the top ten make up approximately 7% of the sample. Sequencing was performed on PBMCs from the stem cell graft donor, taken from the stem cell graft. The receptors derive from a human donor who donated a stem cell graft to a child with congenital amegakaryocytic thrombocytopenia.

This clonotype was seen many times. The chain is built from TRBV12-3 or TRBV12-4 and TRBJ1-5; D unclear. This CDR3 spans 13 amino acids. The V end lost 4 bases, the J end lost 3 bases, and 7 bases lay between the germline ends. The DNA for the CDR3 is TGTGCCAGCAGTTACGGCGACAATCAGCCCCAGCATTTT. It is translated as CASSYGDNQPQHF.

The CDR3 DNA follows: TGTGCCAGCAGCCCGACGGTAACAGATACGCAGTATTTT. Translating it yields CASSPTVTDTQYF. This chain joins TRBV7-8 and TRBJ2-3, with D hard to call. The CDR3 consists of 13 residues. Looked up from germline, CDR1 is SGHVS and CDR2 is FQNEAQ. V was clipped by 5 bases and J by 3 bases, with 9 bases between them.

This clonotype was counted at least ten times. The chain joins TRBV5-1 to TRBJ2-1, with 7 bases that match TRBD2. With V trimmed by 4 bases and J by 0 bases, 13 bases remained unmatched. CDR3 length: 18 residues. The germline V gene encodes CDR1 SGHRS and CDR2 YFSETQ. The CDR3 DNA reads as TGCGCCAGCAGCCCGCAGGGTCTAGCGGAGCGCTCCTACAATGAGCAGTTCTTC. It yields the protein CASSPQGLAERSYNEQFF.

This clonotype was detected ten times or more. The chain is built from TRBV7-2 and TRBJ1-6; perhaps TRBD1 as D (6 bases). Germline V gives CDR1 SGHTA, CDR2 FQGNSA. V was shortened by 5 bases and J by 0 bases, with 11 bases between the two germline ends. The CDR3 totals 16 residues. The CDR3 protein is CASSPDSSSYNSPLHF. In DNA form, the CDR3 reads TGTGCCAGCAGCCCGGACAGCAGCTCCTATAATTCACCCCTCCACTTT.

As concerns this clonotype: With a much larger clone just one base away, this may be a read error. The rearrangement links TRBV15 to TRBJ2-1; 7 bases are shared with TRBD1. The CDR3 is 15 residues long. The germline V gene encodes CDR1 LNHNV and CDR2 YYDKDF (reference sequence). Trimming removed 4 bases from V and 5 bases from J; junction bases left unmatched: 8. The CDR3 spells CATSKRGRENNEQFF. The CDR3 DNA reads TGTGCCACCAGCAAGAGGGGGCGAGAAAACAATGAGCAGTTCTTC.

This chain connects TRBV3-1 to TRBJ2-3, with D perhaps being TRBD1 or TRBD2 (6 bases each). This CDR3 is 18 amino acids long. Germline V gene lookup returns CDR1 LGHDT and CDR2 YNNKEL (reference sequence). Trimming removed 3 bases at V and 4 bases at J, with 23 bases between. The CDR3 region has the DNA TGTGCCAGCAGCCATCAAAACGGGGGCGGGGACCACCCAGATACGCAGTATTTT. Its protein is CASSHQNGGGDHPDTQYF.

This clonotype was counted at least ten times. The J gene is TRBJ1-2, the V gene TRBV28; 9 bases fit TRBD1. This CDR3 has 15 amino acids. Germline CDR1 is MDHEN and CDR2 is SYDVKM. V was pared by 6 bases and J by 5 bases, with 10 bases of the junction left unmatched. In DNA form, the CDR3 reads TGTGCCAGCAGACGCCCTACAGGGGGCGGATATGGCTACACCTTC. Translation gives CASRRPTGGGYGYTF.